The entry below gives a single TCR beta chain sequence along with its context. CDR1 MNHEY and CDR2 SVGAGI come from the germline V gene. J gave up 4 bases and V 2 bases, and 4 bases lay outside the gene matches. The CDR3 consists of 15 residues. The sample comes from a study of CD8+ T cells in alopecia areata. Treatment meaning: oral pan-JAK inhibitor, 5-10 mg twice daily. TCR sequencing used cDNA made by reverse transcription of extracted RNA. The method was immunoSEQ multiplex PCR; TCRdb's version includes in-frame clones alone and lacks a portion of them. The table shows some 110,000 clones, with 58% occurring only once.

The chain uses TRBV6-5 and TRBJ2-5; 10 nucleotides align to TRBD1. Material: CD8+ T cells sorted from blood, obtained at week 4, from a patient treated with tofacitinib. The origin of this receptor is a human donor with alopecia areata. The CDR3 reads CASSYEGQGPETQYF. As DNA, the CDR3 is TGTGCCAGCAGTTACGAGGGACAGGGGCCAGAGACCCAGTACTTC.